This T cell receptor beta chain was sequenced during a study of cytomegalovirus exposure and HLA in healthy donors (dated by TCRdb to about 2017). Regarding the study in general: In an earlier analysis of approximately 640 of the donors, about 260 Gb of sequence data and approximately 100 million unique TCR beta sequences from 150 million to 200 million T cells were reported. An early release covering more than 500 HLA-typed donors comprised 250 to 350 gigabases of sequencing data and 65 million to 100 million unique TCR sequences. Among the roughly 430 genotyped donors, around 81% belonged to the genetic ancestry cluster associated with self-reported Caucasian donors. The study aimed to test whether cataloging public T cell receptors could reveal signatures of past pathogen exposure. Using immunosequencing, the study profiled T cell repertoires from approximately 700 subjects and related those repertoires to cytomegalovirus serostatus. In addition to the first cohort of roughly 670 subjects, a separate validation cohort of over 90 different subjects was used. The study combined high-throughput TCR immunosequencing, statistical association of individual TCRs with disease status, and machine learning to predict cytomegalovirus infection status. In a later analysis, previously published TCR beta repertoires from 670 or so donors were re-analyzed and high-resolution HLA genotyping was added so that TCR occurrence patterns could be studied. Rather than using new phenotypic data, the later analysis identified candidate immune exposures from TCR beta sequences and from how often those sequences occurred across donors. An earlier analysis of 587 of the donors used high-throughput TCR beta sequencing to judge whether each TCR beta V gene segment behaved as functional or pseudogenic. Donor age, sex, ethnicity and CMV serostatus were collected together with the repertoire data. A later genetic analysis used genome-wide SNP genotypes for about 65% of the roughly 700 donors, treating that subset as a discovery cohort. Every discovery cohort repertoire had been produced on one sequencing platform. HLA typing included class I and class II loci at four-digit resolution. Typing coverage varied by locus: roughly 620-640 donors for A, B, C, DRB1 and DQB1; under 550 for DQA1; about 600 for DPA1; about 450 for DPB1. Because of strong linkage in the cohort, four to six DR-DQ haplotypes were treated as single units for association and clustering. Across approximately 400 genotyped donors of the cohort, an average of approximately 220,000 unique TCR beta nucleotide sequences per donor were sequenced, and approximately 19% of those sequences were non-productive. Paper-wide results and their limitations: Because counts were too low, about 18 rarely observed V segments, including chromosome 9 orphons, were excluded from the earlier analysis of roughly 580 of the donors. According to a later genetic analysis, donors in an Asian-associated ancestry cluster had fewer N-insertions in productive TCRs than the approximately 650-donor mean. Most TCR sequences were observed very rarely across donors, whereas some public TCRs were present in many individuals. According to a later analysis, TCR association rates differed among HLA loci, with DRB1 alleles showing the most associated TCRs and HLA-C alleles showing the fewest. It was suggested by the authors that the approach could potentially be generalized to other disease states and immunological phenotypes. In vitro tests confirmed that a few of the cytomegalovirus-associated TCR beta chains recognize cytomegalovirus antigens. According to a later analysis, most CMV-associated TCR beta chains appeared to be HLA-restricted, and the HLA associations seemed to be driven largely by CMV exposure. Compared with equally common non-associated chains, HLA-associated TCR beta chains in a later analysis were more clonally expanded and had lower generation probabilities. Presence/absence analyses assumed roughly uniform sequencing depth across donors, an assumption that may not hold. Specific HLA alleles were associated with 16,951 TCR beta sequences at a false discovery rate of 0.05 in a later analysis. Cytomegalovirus status was reported to be diagnosed by the classifier with high specificity and sensitivity in both the original and validation cohorts. In an earlier analysis of approximately 590 of the donors, most TCR beta V segments were observed in productive rearrangements about 90% or about 30% of the time, broadly matching IMGT annotations. Because the 87-base-pair reads could not distinguish some IMGT-functional V segments, including TRBV6-2 and TRBV6-3, those segments were excluded. Correlated functional status among segregating V segments might reflect linkage disequilibrium, but an unknown experimental factor could not be ruled out. The study listed approximately 150 TCR beta chains as associated with cytomegalovirus. This cohort had only TCR beta chains sequenced, and the lack of alpha or paired-chain data limited which features could be detected. A further reported finding was that TCR beta sequences accurately predicted the HLA-A and HLA-B alleles for most subjects in the first cohort. A later analysis reported that several top co-occurrence clusters appeared linked to parvovirus B19, influenza, CMV and Epstein-Barr virus. A group of highly shared sequence variants was considered likely to be a technical artifact of the sequencing pipeline. CMV serostatus was the only immune exposure information available for the cohort. Because HLA typing was missing for some donors at each locus, association tests included only the typed subset. An association between a missense DCLRE1C variant and V-gene and J-gene trimming of TCR beta chains was found in a later genetic analysis and replicated in an independent cohort. When HLA alleles, especially DR and DQ, strongly co-occurred, attributing TCR associations to individual alleles was difficult.

This clone has only one observation. Its antigen has not been determined. One end of the junction varies from germline; a read error may be responsible. In total, over 600 healthy bone marrow donors made up the cohort. Cohort members were all nominally healthy when sampled, although unrecorded immune exposures were likely present. The donor was CMV seronegative and was included in the group of hundreds of seronegative cohort members. Each donor provided a peripheral blood sample, and peripheral blood mononuclear cells were used for TCR beta sequencing. The Qiagen DNeasy Blood Extraction Kit was used to extract genomic DNA from the blood cell samples. Counted from cysteine to phenylalanine, this CDR3 has 16 amino acids. Only the CDR3 DNA is retained, 48 bases long and in frame from the first base. The germline V gene gives CDR1 as MGHDK and CDR2 as SYGVNS. Library construction relied on the immunoSEQ multiplex PCR assay. A mixture of 60 forward primers for TCR Vbeta segments and 13 reverse primers for TCR Jbeta segments was used in the multiplex PCR. Amplification of the CDR3 region of rearranged TCR beta genes was performed with a multiplex PCR assay on genomic DNA. On the Illumina HiSeq System, the amplified TCR beta libraries were sequenced as 87-base-pair reads. In the source study's methods: In a later analysis, roughly 80 million unique TCR beta chains were counted across the roughly 610 repertoires, and some 10 million of these chains were shared by at least two donors. To remove PCR and sequencing errors, raw reads were error-corrected and collapsed into unique sequences using a nearest-neighbor algorithm that merged closely related sequences. Alignment of CDR3 sequences to IMGT reference sequences was used to assign V, D and J gene segments. For a sequence to be retained, a match of at least six nucleotides was required to both a V gene segment and a J gene segment. A rearrangement counted as productive if the CDR3 had no stop codons and remained in frame with V and J, and every other rearrangement counted as non-productive. CDR3 was defined according to IMGT convention as the region running from the second conserved V-encoded cysteine to the conserved J-encoded phenylalanine. In an earlier analysis of approximately 500 of the donors, sequences lacking an unambiguous match to a single V gene segment were excluded. In an earlier analysis of 587 of the donors, a V segment was called functional when productive rearrangements were above 56.7%, and segregating when the standard deviation between donors exceeded 5%. A statistical classification framework was built to diagnose cytomegalovirus status from the catalog of TCR beta chain sequences. In a later analysis, V and J genes were assigned by comparing TCR nucleotide sequences against IMGT/GENE-DB human TR gene sequences. In a later analysis, CDR3 sequences and most-parsimonious VDJ recombination scenarios were assigned using the TCRdist pipeline. In a later analysis, each TCR beta chain was defined by its CDR3 amino acid sequence together with its V-gene family, and reads lacking a unique V-gene family were excluded. In a later analysis, approximately 640 highly shared, low-generation-probability nucleotide sequences were removed to address suspected cross-contamination and a sequencing artifact. A later analysis calculated a clonal expansion index for each public chain from normalized within-repertoire ranks of inferred template counts. Generation probabilities in a later analysis came from a VDJ recombination model fitted to out-of-frame rearrangements, and those results were checked against IGoR. A later analysis scored TCR-TCR, TCR-HLA and TCR-CMV co-occurrence with hypergeometric tests, applying a repertoire-size bias correction to TCR pairs. To estimate false discovery rates, a later analysis permuted the HLA or CMV assignments 20 times. In a later analysis, co-occurring TCRs were grouped using DBSCAN, with TCRdist sequence similarity added in when clustering inside HLA-allele-positive subsets. Repertoires with fewer than 30,000 or more than 120,000 public chains, plus five repertoires with anomalous nucleotide sharing, were excluded from co-occurrence clustering. Sourced from immuneACCESS, this table was stored by TCRdb with only in-frame sequences that have V and J called. A share of the clones is absent; for the studies checked, an unresolved V gene accounts for under half, and the remainder has no known explanation. V and J calls plus clone size are reproduced from that table; the DNA served to infer D and trimming. The sample yields around 170,000 clones; roughly 72% were counted once. The biggest ten clones account for under 2% of the sample.

The rearrangement combines TRBV25-1 with TRBJ2-6, and possibly TRBD1, on 5 matching bases. The TCR sequence derives from a man aged 35 to 55 in good health and CMV-seronegative. The specimen was PBMCs. At the DNA level, the sequence is TGTGCCAGACCGGACCACGGTGGCACTGGGGCCAACGGCCTGACTTTC. Protein translation: CARPDHGGTGANGLTF.